This note documents a single T cell receptor (beta chain) sequence. The data stem from a study of blood T cell repertoires in COVID-19. Across the whole study: Spain, Italy and the United States supplied samples that represented acute and convalescent COVID-19. From T cells, B-cell-depleted T cells, or PBMCs came the material, which was cDNA or gDNA.

In the original processing: Nucleated cell counts were estimated from reference gene primer amplification. Some clones are missing from TCRdb's copy, which holds only in-frame ones; the method was immunoSEQ multiplex PCR. The DNA was the basis for D and trimming; V, J and clone size are from that table. The top ten clones hold about 24% of a sample with 95,000 to 100,000 clones, approximately 80% of them seen once. CDR1 SGHTA and CDR2 FQGNSA come from the germline V gene. The CDR3 totals 15 residues. V gave up 1 base and J gave up 5 bases; unmatched junction bases: 3. The chain carries TRBV7-2 and TRBJ2-1, with 9 bases aligning to TRBD2. The sample taken for sequencing was peripheral blood. The clonotype originates from a human donor in a cohort sampled during active COVID-19. CDR3 protein: CASSLVLAGHNEQFF. The CDR3 DNA follows: TGTGCCAGCAGCTTAGTTCTAGCGGGACACAATGAGCAGTTCTTC.